A single sample gave rise to the 15 T cell receptor beta chains below, sequenced in a study of blood T cell repertoires in COVID-19. Libraries were prepared by immunoSEQ multiplex PCR; TCRdb keeps only in-frame clonotypes and omits some of them. Among about 240,000 clones listed, approximately 90% were seen once. Sequencing was carried out using peripheral blood. These receptors originate from a woman aged 40 to 49 who had recovered from COVID-19.

The genes are TRBV6-6 and TRBJ2-5, with D possibly matching TRBD1 (6 bases). CDR1 and CDR2 from the germline V gene are MNHNY and SVGAGI (reference sequence). The CDR3 totals 17 residues. Trimming left V 5 bases short and J 2 bases short, with 21 bases between. In nucleotides, the CDR3 is TGTGCCAGCAGTCCCCGGGGATGGGACACCTTACAAGAGACCCAGTACTTC. This gives the protein CASSPRGWDTLQETQYF.

CDR3 loop: CASSPREPWGYDTQYF. In DNA, the CDR3 is TGTGCCAGCAGCCCCCGGGAGCCCTGGGGGTATGATACGCAGTATTTT. The chain couples TRBV3-1 (or the pseudogene TRBV3-2) to TRBJ2-3, with D possibly TRBD2 on 6 matching bases. This CDR3 has 16 amino acids. Germline CDR1 reads LGHDT; CDR2 reads YNNKEL (reference sequence). The V and J ends lost 4 bases and 6 bases respectively, with 20 bases between them.

The chain employs TRBV7-2 and TRBJ1-6; 7 bases align to TRBD1. Trimming took 3 bases from V and 0 from J; bases not matched to a gene: 11. Germline loops: CDR1 SGHTA, CDR2 FQGNSA. CDR3 length: 19 residues. Here the CDR3 DNA reads TGTGCCAGCAGCTTTCCGGGACAGCCTGGGAGCTCCTATAATTCACCCCTCCACTTT. Translated: CASSFPGQPGSSYNSPLHF.

V and J are TRBV7-3 and TRBJ2-2, with 9 bases matching TRBD2. Losses at the gene ends were 5 bases for V and 6 bases for J; bases not matched to a gene: 7. This CDR3 spans 15 amino acids. CDR1 SGHTA and CDR2 FQGTGA come from the germline V gene. The CDR3 nucleotides are TGTGCCAGCAGCCAATCCGCGGGAGGGGCCGGGGAGCTGTTTTTT. Encoded protein: CASSQSAGGAGELFF.

This clone has a single count. The rearrangement links TRBV19 to TRBJ1-5; 7 nucleotides line up with TRBD1. V dropped 4 bases and J dropped 5; count of bases not matched to a gene: 5. Germline V gene data show CDR1 as LNHDA and CDR2 as SQIVND (reference sequence). The length of the CDR3 is 14 residues. CDR3 nucleotides: TGTGCCAGTAGTACACAGGGGTCCCATCAGCCCCAGCATTTT. This encodes CASSTQGSHQPQHF.

V is TRBV29-1 and J is TRBJ1-2, with D possibly TRBD1 on 5 matching bases. V lost 2 bases to trimming and J lost 8 bases, with 15 bases between them. The germline CDR1 and CDR2 sequences are SQVTM and ANQGSEA. The CDR3 is 13 amino acids. CDR3 coding DNA: TGCAGCGTTGAACCCCAGGGAACTATGGGCTACACCTTC. Translation: CSVEPQGTMGYTF.

The V and J genes are TRBV19 and TRBJ2-6, with 12 positions matching TRBD2. Germline loops: CDR1 LNHDA, CDR2 SQIVND (reference sequence). This CDR3 comprises 17 residues. V dropped 4 bases and J dropped 3; count of bases not matched to a gene: 4. CDR3 bases: TGTGCCAGTAGTAACCTAGCGGGAGGGGTTGGGGCCAACGTCCTGACTTTC. This encodes CASSNLAGGVGANVLTF.

The J gene is TRBJ2-1, the V gene TRBV7-2, with 10 bases fitting TRBD1. CDR3 length: 14 residues. The germline gives CDR1 SGHTA, CDR2 FQGNSA. V lost 3 bases to trimming and J lost 6 bases; unmatched junction nucleotides: 2. In DNA, the CDR3 is TGTGCCAGCAGCTTGGGACAGGGGATCAATGAGCAGTTCTTC. Protein: CASSLGQGINEQFF.

The chain combines TRBV27 with TRBJ1-2, with a weak D call TRBD1 (6 bases). Trimming shortened V by 5 bases and J by 3 bases, and 25 bases separated the two germline ends. The germline gives CDR1 MNHEY, CDR2 SMNVEV (reference sequence). This CDR3 region has 18 residues. Written as DNA, the CDR3 is TGTGCCAGCAGTCCAGCACCTCCGGGACAAGGCCCCCACTATGGCTACACCTTC. Translation: CASSPAPPGQGPHYGYTF.

V gene TRBV30 combines with J gene TRBJ1-2; D uncertain. V was cut by 4 bases and J by 5 bases, with 11 bases left in between. There are 12 residues in the CDR3. CDR1 and CDR2 from the germline V gene are GTSNPN and SVGIG (reference sequence). CDR3 coding DNA: TGTGCCTGGACACCCCTCGGGTATGGCTACACCTTC. Protein product: CAWTPLGYGYTF. The full variable domain, in which reference TRBV30 and TRBJ1-2 provide the parts outside the CDR3, is SQTIHQWPATLVQPVGSPLSLECTVEGTSNPNLYWYRQAAGRGLQLLFYSVGIGQISSEVPQNLSASRPQDRQFILSSKKLLLSDSGFYLCAWTPLGYGYTFGSGTRLTVV.

V usage is TRBV10-3 and J usage is TRBJ1-3; TRBD1 is a possible D gene (5 bases). The CDR3 contains 15 residues. Trimming left V 7 bases short and J 1 base short, with 14 bases between. The germline V gene has CDR1 ENHRY and CDR2 SYGVKD. The CDR3 nucleotides are TGTGCCATCACGCCCGGGGCGGGGTCTGGAAACACCATATATTTT. This sequence encodes CAITPGAGSGNTIYF.

This chain connects TRBV3-1 (or the pseudogene TRBV3-2) to TRBJ1-2, with D tentatively TRBD1 (5 bases). V was clipped by 7 bases and J by 4 bases, with 16 bases between them. The germline CDR1 and CDR2 sequences are LGHDT and YNNKEL (reference sequence). The CDR3 totals 14 residues. The CDR3 nucleotides are TGTGCCAGCACCAAAATGACAGACCCCTATGGCTACACCTTC. Amino acids: CASTKMTDPYGYTF.

This clone was seen only once. This rearrangement joins TRBV3-1 (or the pseudogene TRBV3-2) to TRBJ2-4; TRBD2 aligns across 13 bases. This CDR3 comprises 17 residues. V lost 3 bases, J lost 1 base, and 3 bases stayed unmatched. Germline CDR1 is LGHDT and CDR2 is YNNKEL (reference sequence). The CDR3 coding sequence is TGTGCCAGCAGCCAGTCGACTAGCGGGAGGGCCAAAAACATTCAGTACTTC. It yields the protein CASSQSTSGRAKNIQYF.

The chain employs TRBV19 and TRBJ2-1; 14 bases map to TRBD2. The CDR3 totals 14 residues. With 3 bases clipped from V and 15 bases from J, the junction kept 7 bases outside the gene matches. Germline-derived CDR1 and CDR2 are LNHDA and SQIVND (reference sequence). The CDR3 region is CASSMGTSGGPAFF. The CDR3, as DNA: TGTGCCAGTAGTATGGGGACTAGCGGGGGCCCGGCGTTCTTC.

The J gene is TRBJ2-3, the V gene TRBV7-2; D might be TRBD2 (7 bases). The V and J ends lost 2 bases and 8 bases respectively, with 23 bases between them. This CDR3 region has 17 residues. Germline CDR1 is SGHTA and CDR2 is FQGNSA. The CDR3 reads CASSLPRGADPLGTQYF. CDR3 nucleotides: TGTGCCAGCAGCTTACCCCGGGGGGCAGATCCTCTTGGTACGCAGTATTTT. The whole variable domain, filled in from reference TRBV7-2 and TRBJ2-3, reads GAGVSQSPSNKVTEKGKDVELRCDPISGHTALYWYRQSLGQGLEFLIYFQGNSAPDKSGLPSDRFSAERTGGSVSTLTIQRTQQEDSAVYLCASSLPRGADPLGTQYFGPGTRLTVL.